What follows are 25 T cell receptor beta chains derived from one specimen sequenced in a study of patients and donors after allogeneic stem cell transplantation. From the RT-PCR reads, TCRdb called clonotypes with MiXCR, one entry per CDR3 protein. The data contain roughly 940,000 distinct CDR3 sequences, over 15% of them seen just once; the ten biggest clones take up 5% to 6.5%. Material: blood, either unsorted or a sorted T cell fraction (not recorded which). All receptors come from a human donor who was either an allogeneic HSCT recipient or a stem cell or donor lymphocyte infusion donor (not recorded which). It is not recorded whose cells these are; they may come from a transplant donor.

This clonotype has a handful of counts. The chain has TRBV24-1 and TRBJ2-3; D not certain. The CDR3 contains 14 residues. Trimming stripped 5 bases from V and 5 bases from J, with 13 bases between. Germline CDR1 KGHDR, CDR2 SFDVKD. The CDR3 bases are TGTGCCACCAGTGGCCCGGTATCTGTAGATACGCAGTATTTT. This codes for CATSGPVSVDTQYF.

This clonotype showed up many times. The J gene is TRBJ2-2, the V gene TRBV12-3 or TRBV12-4; D ambiguous. V was shortened by 0 bases and J by 3 bases, with 14 bases between the two germline ends. The CDR3 is made up of 17 amino acids. CDR3 in amino acids: CASSLALSPTYTGELFF. The CDR3 DNA is TGTGCCAGCAGTTTAGCGCTTAGTCCCACATACACCGGGGAGCTGTTTTTT.

This chain uses TRBV12-3 or TRBV12-4 with TRBJ1-2, with 8 bases lining up with TRBD1. The trim removed 6 bases at V and 0 bases at J, leaving 9 bases unmatched. There are 16 residues in the CDR3. CDR3 residues: CASSITGGSTNYGYTF. The CDR3 bases are TGTGCCAGCAGCATAACAGGGGGAAGTACTAACTATGGCTACACCTTC.

The count of this clonotype is one. The genes are TRBV6-2 or TRBV6-3 and TRBJ1-5; the D is unclear. Germline CDR1 is MNHEY and CDR2 is SVGEGT. This CDR3 is 15 amino acids long. Trimming removed 5 bases at V and 7 bases at J, with 18 bases between. CDR3 residues: CASSRASSVDQPQHF. DNA of the CDR3: TGTGCCAGCAGTCGGGCCTCCTCAGTGGACCAGCCCCAGCATTTT.

This clonotype was seen a few times. V usage is TRBV19 and J usage is TRBJ2-1; 12 nucleotides agree with TRBD2. The germline gives CDR1 LNHDA, CDR2 SQIVND (reference sequence). J gave up 7 bases and V 7 bases, and 8 bases lay outside the gene matches. The CDR3 has 15 amino acids. CDR3 DNA: TGTGCCAGTAAATCGGCTAGCGGGAGGGGTAATGAGCAGTTCTTC. It yields the protein CASKSASGRGNEQFF.

The V gene is TRBV6-1, the J gene TRBJ2-6, with 9 bases aligning to TRBD2. This CDR3 spans 18 amino acids. V shed 5 bases, J shed 0 bases, and the junction held 8 bases outside the gene matches. Germline CDR1 reads MNHNS; CDR2 reads SASEGT. The CDR3 protein is CASSPMGGRASGANVLTF. CDR3 nucleotides: TGTGCCAGCAGTCCGATGGGCGGGAGGGCCTCTGGGGCCAACGTCCTGACTTTC.

In this sample, this clonotype turned up a few times. This rearrangement joins TRBV9 to TRBJ2-7, with TRBD2 matching 7 bases. V lost 1 base, J lost 0 bases, and 1 base stayed unmatched. Germline V CDR1 and CDR2: SGDLS, YYNGEE. This CDR3 has 14 residues. As DNA, the CDR3 is TGTGCCAGCAGCGTACGGGACTACTCCTACGAGCAGTACTTC. Translated, it gives CASSVRDYSYEQYF. The whole variable domain, filled in from reference TRBV9 and TRBJ2-7, reads DSGVTQTPKHLITATGQRVTLRCSPRSGDLSVYWYQQSLDQGLQFLIQYYNGEERAKGNILERFSAQQFPDLHSELNLSSLELGDSALYFCASSVRDYSYEQYFGPGTRLTVT.

This clonotype occurred a few times. The chain employs TRBV12-3 or TRBV12-4 and TRBJ2-5; 10 bases line up with TRBD2. CDR3 size: 17 residues. The V gene end was trimmed by 5 bases and the J gene end by 1 base; junction bases not matched to a gene: 10. This chain's CDR3 is CASSHPFEREGQETQYF. The CDR3 nucleotides read TGTGCCAGCAGTCACCCCTTCGAGCGGGAGGGCCAAGAGACCCAGTACTTC.

This clonotype has only a few counts. The CDR3 DNA follows: TGTGCCAGCAGCCCTACAGGGGAGGGAAACTATGGCTACACCTTC. It translates to CASSPTGEGNYGYTF. The chain combines TRBV13 with TRBJ1-2, with 7 nucleotides matching TRBD1. The CDR3 length is 15 residues. With 5 bases clipped from V and 2 bases from J, the junction kept 8 bases outside the gene matches. The V gene's germline CDR1 is PRHDT and CDR2 FYEKMQ (reference sequence).

This clonotype has a count of ten or more. CDR3 protein: CASSLETGGNSPLHF. CDR3 coding DNA: TGTGCCAGCAGTTTAGAGACAGGGGGGAATTCACCCCTCCACTTT. V gene TRBV12-3 or TRBV12-4 combines with J gene TRBJ1-6, with 9 bases fitting TRBD1. This CDR3 region has 15 residues. The V and J ends lost 1 base and 7 bases, in that order; junction bases with no gene match: 2.

This clonotype was counted once. The gene calls are TRBV20-1 and TRBJ1-5; D not resolved. Trimming shortened V by 5 bases and J by 5 bases, and 13 bases separated the two germline ends. Looked up from germline, CDR1 is DFQATT and CDR2 is SNEGSKA (reference sequence). CDR3 length: 13 amino acids. The CDR3 DNA follows: TGCAGTGCTCCACGGACCCAAGATCAGCCCCAGCATTTT. Amino acid sequence: CSAPRTQDQPQHF.

V and J are TRBV5-6 and TRBJ1-2, with D hard to call. Germline V gene sequence: CDR1 SGHDT, CDR2 YYEEEE. Trimming stripped 1 base from V and 4 bases from J, with 8 bases between. This CDR3 is built from 13 residues. CDR3 amino acids: CASSLREGYGYTF. CDR3 bases: TGTGCCAGCAGCTTGCGGGAAGGCTATGGCTACACCTTC. Full variable domain (missing parts from reference TRBV5-6 and TRBJ1-2): DAGVTQSPTHLIKTRGQQVTLRCSPKSGHDTVSWYQQALGQGPQFIFQYYEEEERQRGNFPDRFSGHQFPNYSSELNVNALLLGDSALYLCASSLREGYGYTFGSGTRLTVV.

This clonotype came up a few times. The chain recombines TRBV4-3 with TRBJ2-7; 9 bases line up with TRBD1. Germline-derived CDR1 and CDR2 are LGHNA and YSLEER. Unmatched junction bases numbered 4, after V lost 1 base and J lost 3 bases. The CDR3 extends over 15 amino acids. The CDR3 DNA reads as TGCGCCAGCAGCCAAGCAGGGACAGGGATCTACGAGCAGTACTTC. Residues: CASSQAGTGIYEQYF.

This clonotype has just a few counts. Written as DNA, the CDR3 is TGTGCCAGCAGCGTAAAAGGGGTTAAGCCTGAAGCTTTCTTT. Its translation: CASSVKGVKPEAFF. The chain couples TRBV3-1 to TRBJ1-1, with D perhaps matching TRBD1 (5 bases). CDR1 and CDR2 from the germline V gene are LGHDT and YNNKEL (reference sequence). V was pared by 5 bases and J by 6 bases, with 16 bases between. The CDR3 sequence is 14 residues long. Complete variable domain (other parts from reference TRBV3-1 and TRBJ1-1): DTAVSQTPKYLVTQMGNDKSIKCEQNLGHDTMYWYKQDSKKFLKIMFSYNNKELIINETVPNRFSPKSPDKAHLNLHINSLELGDSAVYFCASSVKGVKPEAFFGQGTRLTVV.

A few counts support this clonotype. The rearrangement uses TRBV10-3 and TRBJ2-1; D uncertain. V gave up 3 bases and J gave up 5 bases, with 5 bases separating them. Germline lookup yields CDR1 ENHRY and CDR2 SYGVKD. The CDR3 has 12 residues. The CDR3 here is CAISDRNNEQFF. CDR3 in DNA: TGTGCCATCAGTGACAGAAACAATGAGCAGTTCTTC.

The rearrangement uses TRBV30 and TRBJ2-4; 11 nucleotides align to TRBD1. This CDR3 region has 16 residues. CDR1 GTSNPN and CDR2 SVGIG come from the germline V gene (reference sequence). V gave up 3 bases and J gave up 2 bases; unmatched junction bases: 6. The CDR3 reads CAWSRTGGATKNIQYF. The CDR3 nucleotides read TGTGCCTGGAGCCGGACAGGGGGCGCGACCAAAAACATTCAGTACTTC.

The V and J genes are TRBV9 and TRBJ2-5; D might be TRBD1 or TRBD2, each matching 6 bases. This CDR3 contains 14 residues. Germline CDR1 reads SGDLS; CDR2 reads YYNGEE. Trimming took 6 bases from V and 5 from J, leaving 17 bases between them. The CDR3 reads CASTQGSGPETQYF. The CDR3 DNA follows: TGTGCCAGCACCCAGGGGAGCGGGCCGGAGACCCAGTACTTC.

The chain's CDR3 is CASSYTSGLYNEQFF. The CDR3 nucleotides are TGTGCCAGCAGCTATACTAGCGGGTTATACAATGAGCAGTTCTTC. The V and J genes are TRBV11-2 and TRBJ2-1, with TRBD2 matching over 9 bases. This CDR3 is 15 amino acids long. Germline trimming cut 4 bases from V and 4 bases from J; bases unmatched to any gene: 5. CDR1 is SGHAT and CDR2 is FQNNGV in the germline V gene.

This clonotype was recorded at least ten times. The chain links TRBV12-3 or TRBV12-4 to TRBJ2-3; D uncertain. Trimming stripped 3 bases from V and 0 bases from J, with 10 bases between. The CDR3 contains 15 residues. The CDR3 bases are TGTGCCAGCAGTTTTTATACGGTTAGCACAGATACGCAGTATTTT. It yields the protein CASSFYTVSTDTQYF.

In its sample, this clonotype was seen a few times. The rearrangement joins TRBV9 to TRBJ2-1, with 8 positions matching TRBD2. CDR1 SGDLS and CDR2 YYNGEE come from the germline V gene. The CDR3 is made up of 13 amino acids. Trimming at V came to 2 bases and at J to 9 bases, leaving 4 bases not matched to a gene. CDR3 loop: CASSVGLAAEQFF. The CDR3 DNA reads as TGTGCCAGCAGCGTCGGACTAGCCGCTGAGCAGTTCTTC. Complete variable domain (other parts from reference TRBV9 and TRBJ2-1): DSGVTQTPKHLITATGQRVTLRCSPRSGDLSVYWYQQSLDQGLQFLIQYYNGEERAKGNILERFSAQQFPDLHSELNLSSLELGDSALYFCASSVGLAAEQFFGPGTRLTVL.

This clonotype turned up a few times. The chain is built from TRBV27 and TRBJ2-7; no clear D. Trimming removed 3 bases from V and 7 bases from J, with 7 bases in between. The CDR3 extends over 11 amino acids. Germline values: CDR1 MNHEY, CDR2 SMNVEV (reference sequence). The CDR3 here is CASSFKTEQYF. In DNA, the CDR3 is TGTGCCAGCAGTTTTAAAACGGAGCAGTACTTC.

This clonotype came up a few times. The rearrangement links TRBV28 to TRBJ1-5; D possibly corresponds to TRBD1 (5 bases). The CDR3 is 15 amino acids. Germline V gene sequence: CDR1 MDHEN, CDR2 SYDVKM. The germline V and J ends were trimmed by 5 bases and 2 bases, with 13 bases remaining between them. Here the CDR3 reads CASSPKQGGNQPQHF. The DNA of the CDR3 is TGTGCCAGCAGTCCCAAGCAGGGTGGCAATCAGCCCCAGCATTTT. Complete variable domain (other parts from reference TRBV28 and TRBJ1-5): DVKVTQSSRYLVKRTGEKVFLECVQDMDHENMFWYRQDPGLGLRLIYFSYDVKMKEKGDIPEGYSVSREKKERFSLILESASTNQTSMYLCASSPKQGGNQPQHFGDGTRLSIL.

This clonotype has a count of ten or more. The rearrangement joins TRBV12-3 or TRBV12-4 to TRBJ1-6, with 7 bases lining up with TRBD1. The length of the CDR3 is 14 residues. V was pared by 5 bases and J by 4 bases, with 2 bases of the junction left unmatched. This chain's CDR3 is CASSMGQYNSPLHF. In DNA form, the CDR3 reads TGTGCCAGCAGTATGGGACAGTATAATTCACCCCTCCACTTT.

The rearrangement uses TRBV29-1 and TRBJ2-7; unclear D gene. V was cut by 2 bases and J by 6 bases, with 8 bases left in between. CDR1 SQVTM and CDR2 ANQGSEA come from the germline V gene. This CDR3 has 11 residues. Here the CDR3 DNA reads TGCAGCGTTGAATTGGGGTCCGAGCAGTACTTC. This codes for CSVELGSEQYF.

The J gene is TRBJ2-5, the V gene TRBV7-3; 11 nucleotides line up with TRBD2. The V segment lost 5 bases and the J segment 5 bases; nucleotides outside the gene matches: 13. This CDR3 has 17 residues. CDR1 is SGHTA, CDR2 FQGTGA, per germline. CDR3 bases: TGTGCCAGCAGCCCCACCGGGACTAGCGGACCTCATGAGACCCAGTACTTC. Its translation: CASSPTGTSGPHETQYF.